These T cell receptor beta chains were read from a single sample in a study of STAT5B mutations in CD4+ large granular lymphocyte leukemia. Sequenced by immunoSEQ multiplex PCR; TCRdb stores in-frame clones only, minus some. The sample lists roughly 40,000 clones; roughly 79% were seen once. Sequenced sample: CD4+ T cells from blood buffy coats. Every receptor here comes from a human donor in good health. Both conserved end residues are part of each CDR3. D genes are given only for firm matches.

v_gene: TRBV7-2; d_gene: NA; j_gene: TRBJ2-7; CDR3aa: CASSLSGGDEQYF
v_gene: TRBV28; d_gene: NA; j_gene: TRBJ2-1; CDR3aa: CASLGAGFYNEQFF
v_gene: TRBV11-3; d_gene: TRBD1; j_gene: TRBJ2-7; CDR3aa: CASSLGRGSYEQYF
v_gene: TRBV30; d_gene: TRBD1; j_gene: TRBJ2-7; CDR3aa: CAWGDSAYEQYF
v_gene: TRBV11-3; d_gene: NA; j_gene: TRBJ2-3; CDR3aa: CASSSEVQGKYTQYF
v_gene: TRBV18; d_gene: TRBD1; j_gene: TRBJ1-5; CDR3aa: CASSPSRGLGQPQHF
v_gene: TRBV6-5; d_gene: TRBD1; j_gene: TRBJ1-1; CDR3aa: CASSAGTGNTEAFF
v_gene: TRBV9; d_gene: NA; j_gene: TRBJ2-1; CDR3aa: CASSVGAGRDEQFF
v_gene: TRBV19; d_gene: TRBD1; j_gene: TRBJ1-6; CDR3aa: CASSIYGRQGDSPLHF
v_gene: TRBV6-6; d_gene: TRBD1; j_gene: TRBJ1-3; CDR3aa: CASRDRKTSGNTIYF
v_gene: TRBV2; d_gene: NA; j_gene: TRBJ1-4; CDR3aa: CASIRGGGITNEKLFF
v_gene: TRBV10-3; d_gene: TRBD1; j_gene: TRBJ2-7; CDR3aa: CAITDRGYEQYF
v_gene: TRBV7-9; d_gene: NA; j_gene: TRBJ1-5; CDR3aa: CASSFFGWGQVNQPQHF
v_gene: TRBV28; d_gene: TRBD1; j_gene: TRBJ2-7; CDR3aa: CASRSTGASYEQYF
v_gene: TRBV4-2; d_gene: NA; j_gene: TRBJ2-5; CDR3aa: CASSQKQGSRETQYF
v_gene: TRBV30; d_gene: NA; j_gene: TRBJ1-2; CDR3aa: CAWMSLGHRQINYGYTF
v_gene: TRBV5-5; d_gene: TRBD2; j_gene: TRBJ2-3; CDR3aa: CASSEGLGFVTDTQYF
v_gene: TRBV5-4; d_gene: TRBD2; j_gene: TRBJ2-5; CDR3aa: CASRQLAGVETQYF
v_gene: TRBV7-6; d_gene: TRBD1; j_gene: TRBJ2-5; CDR3aa: CASSQNRDRVGETQYF
v_gene: TRBV5-3; d_gene: TRBD2; j_gene: TRBJ2-3; CDR3aa: CARSLACWTSETDTQYF
v_gene: TRBV5-3; d_gene: NA; j_gene: TRBJ1-4; CDR3aa: CARSSRPGTNEKLFF
v_gene: TRBV7-3; d_gene: TRBD1; j_gene: TRBJ2-4; CDR3aa: CASSPGQGLVKNIQYF
v_gene: TRBV7-8; d_gene: NA; j_gene: TRBJ2-6; CDR3aa: CASSLTSGAGANVLTF
v_gene: TRBV10-3; d_gene: NA; j_gene: TRBJ2-1; CDR3aa: CAIRKRDAYNEQFF
v_gene: TRBV6-5; d_gene: TRBD1; j_gene: TRBJ1-2; CDR3aa: CASSSGTGGYGYTF
v_gene: TRBV10-3; d_gene: TRBD2; j_gene: TRBJ2-1; CDR3aa: CAISESMAGASHEQFF
v_gene: TRBV5-8; d_gene: NA; j_gene: TRBJ1-2; CDR3aa: CASRIGNLYGYTF
v_gene: TRBV7-9; d_gene: TRBD1; j_gene: TRBJ2-2; CDR3aa: CASSLGTVNTGELFF
v_gene: TRBV6-1; d_gene: NA; j_gene: TRBJ2-3; CDR3aa: CASSEHGSTDTQYF
v_gene: TRBV6-1; d_gene: NA; j_gene: TRBJ2-2; CDR3aa: CASNYREEDTGELFF
v_gene: TRBV9; d_gene: NA; j_gene: TRBJ2-3; CDR3aa: CASSEGGSGDTQYF
v_gene: TRBV4-1; d_gene: NA; j_gene: TRBJ2-5; CDR3aa: CASSQEQQETQYF
v_gene: TRBV19; d_gene: NA; j_gene: TRBJ1-5; CDR3aa: CASADSRNQPQHF